The 32 T cell receptor beta chains listed next were all sequenced from one sample in a study of regulatory T cells in long-lasting Graves disease. Time point reported: newly diagnosed GD, antithyroid drugs for less than 3 months. There was RNA extracted from PBMCs, and the TCR library was made from it. In building TCR beta libraries, iRepertoire HTBI primers were used together with Arm-PCR of CDR3 regions. TCRdb reprocessed the multiplex PCR reads with MiXCR, giving one entry per CDR3 protein. The data hold under 450,000 distinct CDR3 sequences, with approximately 12% observed a single time. The sample was also linked to a second study, of T cells in Graves' hyperthyroidism and ophthalmopathy.

The material sequenced was peripheral blood mononuclear cells (PBMCs), taken at new diagnosis, from a patient treated with antithyroid drugs. These receptor sequences come from a woman between 18 and 29 years old with Graves disease.

In this sample, this clonotype turned up many times. The genes are TRBV30 and TRBJ2-7, with D possibly being TRBD1 (6 bases). The V gene's germline CDR1 is GTSNPN and CDR2 SVGIG (reference sequence). Trimming removed 0 bases from V and 6 bases from J, with 6 bases in between. This CDR3 is built from 11 residues. The CDR3 region is CAWSVQGEQYF. The CDR3, as DNA: TGTGCCTGGAGTGTACAGGGCGAGCAGTACTTC.

Ten or more counts support this clonotype. The genes are TRBV6-5 and TRBJ2-7; D unresolved. The CDR3 spans 17 residues. CDR1 is MNHEY, CDR2 SVGAGI, per germline. V lost 2 bases and J lost 2, with 19 bases in between. DNA for the CDR3: TGTGCCAGCAGTTACGAAATTTCGACATCATATGCCTACGAGCAGTACGTC. Protein sequence: CASSYEISTSYAYEQYV.

This clonotype occurred many times. This chain joins TRBV12-3 or TRBV12-4 and TRBJ1-2; 9 nucleotides line up with TRBD1. This CDR3 has 15 residues. Losses at the gene ends were 4 bases for V and 4 bases for J; bases not matched to a gene: 7. CDR3 protein: CASSSPGQGLYGYTF. In DNA, the CDR3 is TGTGCCAGCAGTTCCCCGGGACAGGGACTCTATGGCTACACCTTC.

This clonotype has more than one count but fewer than ten. This chain connects TRBV4-2 to TRBJ2-3; 9 positions agree with TRBD2. Trimming cost V 4 bases and J 6 bases; bases outside gene matches: 17. The length of the CDR3 is 18 residues. CDR1 is LGHNA, CDR2 YNFKEQ, per germline. This CDR3 reads CASSRLSGGGLAPDTQYF. The CDR3 DNA reads as TGTGCCAGCAGCCGCCTAAGTGGGGGGGGACTAGCCCCTGATACGCAGTATTTT.

This clonotype was detected a few times. The chain combines TRBV29-1 with TRBJ1-1; possibly TRBD1 for D (6 bases). CDR1 SQVTM and CDR2 ANQGSEA come from the germline V gene. With 1 base removed from V and 6 bases from J, the gap between germline ends came to 9 bases. The CDR3 contains 12 residues. CDR3 coding DNA: TGCAGCGTTGAAGGCCAGGGGCCTGAAGCTTTCTTT. This gives the protein CSVEGQGPEAFF.

This clonotype was recorded many times. This chain uses TRBV6-1 with TRBJ2-7; no firm D call. The CDR3 has 12 amino acids. CDR1 MNHNS and CDR2 SASEGT come from the germline V gene. Trimming took 6 bases from V and 4 from J, leaving 10 bases between them. The CDR3 sequence is CASRTQNYEQYF. As DNA, the CDR3 is TGTGCCAGCAGGACGCAGAATTACGAGCAGTACTTC.

The chain has TRBV10-2 and TRBJ1-2; the D gene is possibly TRBD1 (5 bases). The CDR3 has 13 amino acids. Germline loops: CDR1 WSHSY, CDR2 SAAADI. Trimming removed 7 bases at V and 5 bases at J, with 14 bases between. CDR3 sequence: CASTWRQGYGYTF. DNA for the CDR3: TGCGCCAGCACCTGGCGGCAGGGTTATGGCTACACCTTC.

In this sample, this clonotype turned up many times. Here the CDR3 DNA reads TGTGCCAGCAGCTTAGCGGACACAGGGGGAGTATACGAGCAGTACTTC. This encodes CASSLADTGGVYEQYF. The chain joins TRBV7-2 to TRBJ2-7; TRBD1 matches 8 bases. In germline, CDR1 is SGHTA, CDR2 FQGNSA. CDR3 length: 16 amino acids. The junction had 8 bases not matched to a gene; V was cut back by 0 bases and J by 4 bases.

Note on this clonotype: A read error may account for a junction end that differs from germline. J is TRBJ1-1 and V is TRBV9; no clear D gene. The CDR3 totals 14 residues. Germline CDR1 SGDLS, CDR2 YYNGEE. CDR3 nucleotide sequence: TGTGCCAGCTCCGGCGCGGGCGGGAACACTGAAGCTATCTTT. Translating gives CASSGAGGNTEAIF.

This clonotype was seen more than once but under ten times. The chain couples TRBV4-2 to TRBJ2-7, with TRBD2 identical over 11 bases. Trimming removed 0 bases from V and 7 bases from J; junction bases left unmatched: 5. The germline gives CDR1 LGHNA, CDR2 YNFKEQ. The CDR3 length is 15 residues. CDR3 DNA sequence: TGTGCCAGCAGCCAAGATCGTGCTAGCGGGAGGGAGCAGTACTTC. It yields the protein CASSQDRASGREQYF.

This chain links TRBV28 with TRBJ2-5; D is perhaps TRBD1 (7 bases). V dropped 3 bases and J dropped 5 bases, with 13 bases sitting between them. Germline loops: CDR1 MDHEN, CDR2 SYDVKM. The CDR3 contains 14 residues. The CDR3, as DNA: TGTGCCAGCAGTTTTCAGGGGGGAGTGGAGACCCAGTACTTC. Its translation is CASSFQGGVETQYF. Looking up the rest from reference TRBV28 and TRBJ2-5 gives the full variable domain: DVKVTQSSRYLVKRTGEKVFLECVQDMDHENMFWYRQDPGLGLRLIYFSYDVKMKEKGDIPEGYSVSREKKERFSLILESASTNQTSMYLCASSFQGGVETQYFGPGTRLLVL.

This clonotype was detected only a few times. The chain joins TRBV10-3 to TRBJ1-4; 11 bases are shared with TRBD1. After removal of 6 bases from V and 6 bases from J, the junction contained 3 bases not matched to a gene. CDR1 is ENHRY and CDR2 is SYGVKD in the germline V gene. The CDR3 is made up of 14 amino acids. The DNA of the CDR3 is TGTGCCATCAGCTTGGGACAGGGGGATGAAAAACTGTTTTTT. Translation gives CAISLGQGDEKLFF.

This clonotype was detected only a few times. The chain carries TRBV18 and TRBJ2-7; no definite D call. V shed 0 bases and J shed 4 bases, with 22 bases lying between them. This CDR3 comprises 18 residues. Per the germline V gene, CDR1 is KGHSH and CDR2 is LQKENI. This CDR3 reads CASSPPPSFPYLGYEQYF. The DNA for the CDR3 is TGTGCCAGCTCACCACCCCCTAGTTTTCCCTATCTTGGGTACGAGCAGTACTTC.

This rearrangement joins TRBV4-3 to TRBJ1-2; no reliable D call. There are 15 residues in the CDR3. The V end was cut by 1 base, the J end by 4 bases, with 13 bases between. The germline V gene has CDR1 LGHNA and CDR2 YSLEER. The DNA for the CDR3 is TGCGCCAGCAGCCAAGCAGGAGGACCCAGCTATGGCTACACCTTC. Translating it yields CASSQAGGPSYGYTF.

This CDR3 reads CASSSLGWETEAFF. The CDR3 nucleotides are TGTGCCAGCAGTTCTCTAGGGTGGGAAACTGAAGCTTTCTTT. The chain joins TRBV6-5 to TRBJ1-1; D remains unclear. CDR1 is MNHEY and CDR2 is SVGAGI in the germline V gene. The V gene lost 4 bases and the J gene lost 5 bases, with 14 bases spanning the gap. This CDR3 is 14 amino acids long.

This clonotype was counted at least ten times. The rearrangement links TRBV12-3 or TRBV12-4 to TRBJ1-2; a weak D match, TRBD1 (6 bases). The CDR3 has 14 residues. V was trimmed by 6 bases and J by 0 bases, leaving 11 bases between them. CDR3 amino acids: CASRDSLTNYGYTF. CDR3 in DNA: TGTGCCAGCAGGGACAGTCTTACTAACTATGGCTACACCTTC.

This clonotype was seen at least ten times. The chain links TRBV27 to TRBJ2-7; possibly TRBD2 for D (6 bases). CDR1 MNHEY and CDR2 SMNVEV come from the germline V gene (reference sequence). This CDR3 has 14 amino acids. Trimming pared 3 bases from V and 2 bases from J, leaving 11 bases between. The CDR3 bases are TGTGCCAGCAGTTTTGCGGGGCCCGCCTACGAGCAGTACTTC. Its translation: CASSFAGPAYEQYF.

There are many counts of this clonotype. The chain links TRBV6-1 to TRBJ1-4, with D tentatively TRBD1 (5 bases). This CDR3 is built from 12 residues. V was pared by 6 bases and J by 5 bases, with 7 bases between. Germline V gives CDR1 MNHNS, CDR2 SASEGT. CDR3 protein: CASRTVNEKLFF. The CDR3 DNA follows: TGTGCCAGCAGGACAGTGAATGAAAAACTGTTTTTT.

This clonotype was counted ten times or more. This rearrangement joins TRBV7-9 to TRBJ2-1; 8 positions match TRBD1. J lost 3 bases, V lost 4 bases, and 20 bases had no gene match. The CDR3 contains 20 residues. The germline CDR1 and CDR2 sequences are SEHNR and FQNEAQ (reference sequence). In DNA, the CDR3 is TGTGCCAGCAGCTCCCTTTCGGCCAACCTACAGGGGGGCTTCTACAATGAGCAGTTCTTC. Translating it yields CASSSLSANLQGGFYNEQFF.

The table lists this clonotype with a few counts. This chain connects TRBV12-3 or TRBV12-4 to TRBJ2-1; 10 positions match TRBD1. CDR3 length: 17 residues. Unmatched junction bases numbered 18, after V lost 4 bases and J lost 12 bases. The CDR3 region has the DNA TGTGCCAGCAGTTCGGGTCAGATGGGACAGGGGAGAACTTGGCAGTTCTTC. Translation: CASSSGQMGQGRTWQFF.

In this sample, this clonotype turned up many times. The V call is TRBV20-1, the J call TRBJ1-1, with D tentatively TRBD1 (5 bases). Trimming removed 5 bases from V and 4 bases from J, with 17 bases in between. The germline V gene has CDR1 DFQATT and CDR2 SNEGSKA (reference sequence). This CDR3 spans 14 amino acids. The CDR3 loop reads CSARGGTRGTEAFF. The CDR3 nucleotides read TGCAGTGCTCGGGGAGGGACCCGTGGCACTGAAGCTTTCTTT.

This clonotype was found many times. The V and J genes are TRBV20-1 and TRBJ2-2; D is possibly TRBD1 (6 bases). The germline gives CDR1 DFQATT, CDR2 SNEGSKA (reference sequence). The CDR3 extends over 15 amino acids. V was cut by 2 bases and J by 1 base, with 11 bases left in between. CDR3 nucleotide sequence: TGCAGTGCTAGACCGTGGACAGTGAACACCGGGGAGCTGTTTTTT. Translation: CSARPWTVNTGELFF.

This clonotype was detected many times. In DNA, the CDR3 is TGTGCCAGCAGTGAATGGCCTAGAGGCACAGATACGCAGTATTTT. The encoded protein is CASSEWPRGTDTQYF. The chain is built from TRBV2 and TRBJ2-3, with no clear D. The V and J ends lost 2 bases and 1 base respectively, with 10 bases between them. The CDR3 has 15 amino acids. CDR1 is SNHLY and CDR2 is FYNNEI in the germline V gene. Filled out from reference TRBV2 and TRBJ2-3, the complete variable domain reads EPEVTQTPSHQVTQMGQEVILRCVPISNHLYFYWYRQILGQKVEFLVSFYNNEISEKSEIFDDQFSVERPDGSNFTLKIRSTKLEDSAMYFCASSEWPRGTDTQYFGPGTRLTVL.

This clonotype was recorded many times. Here the CDR3 reads CSARGGGELINYGYTF. The CDR3 region has the DNA TGCAGCGCGCGGGGCGGGGGCGAGCTGATTAACTATGGCTACACCTTC. V usage is TRBV29-1 and J usage is TRBJ1-2; tentative D call: TRBD1 (6 bases). Trimming cost V 7 bases and J 1 base, with 22 bases left between them. This CDR3 region has 16 residues. Germline V CDR1 and CDR2: SQVTM, ANQGSEA.

This clonotype was recorded at least ten times. The chain recombines TRBV28 with TRBJ2-7; D remains ambiguous. The germline CDR1 and CDR2 sequences are MDHEN and SYDVKM. This CDR3 is built from 13 residues. V shed 5 bases and J shed 3 bases, with 11 bases lying between them. CDR3 nucleotide sequence: TGTGCCAGCAGTCTCGGTAGGAGCTACGAGCAGTACTTC. Its translation is CASSLGRSYEQYF.

The chain combines TRBV19 with TRBJ1-2; D is perhaps TRBD1 (5 bases). The CDR3 sequence is 19 residues long. V lost 3 bases and J 5 bases, leaving 28 bases between the germline ends. Germline-derived CDR1 and CDR2 are LNHDA and SQIVND (reference sequence). The CDR3 region is CASSIFAPHSGRFGYGYTF. DNA for the CDR3: TGTGCCAGTAGTATCTTCGCCCCACACTCGGGACGGTTCGGATATGGCTACACCTTC.

This clonotype was counted at least ten times. The V gene is TRBV20-1, the J gene TRBJ2-1, with D unclear. Looked up from germline, CDR1 is DFQATT and CDR2 is SNEGSKA (reference sequence). The V end lost 8 bases, the J end lost 3 bases, and 11 bases lay between the germline ends. This CDR3 is 12 amino acids long. This CDR3 is CSPRLDYNEQFF. The DNA of the CDR3 is TGCAGTCCGAGACTCGACTACAATGAGCAGTTCTTC.

This clonotype occurred a few times. V gene TRBV4-3 combines with J gene TRBJ2-1; 9 nucleotides agree with TRBD2. The CDR3 contains 17 residues. The V gene's germline CDR1 is LGHNA and CDR2 YSLEER. V lost 1 base, J lost 2 bases, and 6 bases stayed unmatched. Written as DNA, the CDR3 is TGCGCCAGCAGCCAAGGAGTTTTAGCGGGGGCCTACAATGAGCAGTTCTTC. Residues: CASSQGVLAGAYNEQFF.

Ten or more counts support this clonotype. This chain links TRBV12-3 or TRBV12-4 with TRBJ2-3, with 10 bases that match TRBD2. J lost 4 bases, V lost 6 bases, and 7 bases had no gene match. The length of the CDR3 is 15 residues. CDR3 nucleotide sequence: TGTGCCAGCAGCACTCTAGCGGGAGTGGCAGATACGCAGTATTTT. Encoded protein: CASSTLAGVADTQYF.

Turning to this clonotype: Given the absence of the conserved phenylalanine or tryptophan at the CDR3 end, a read error is likely. The V call is TRBV4-3, the J call TRBJ2-5, with TRBD2 matching 7 bases. The germline gives CDR1 LGHNA, CDR2 YSLEER. V was clipped by 2 bases and J by 5 bases; unmatched bases: 8. CDR3 length equals 15 residues. The CDR3 DNA is TGCGCCAGCAGCCAACTATCCTCGGGGGGTGAGACCCAGTACCTC. Its translation is CASSQLSSGGETQYL.

This clonotype was seen a handful of times. The rearrangement uses TRBV12-3 or TRBV12-4 and TRBJ1-2; D may be TRBD1 (5 bases). This CDR3 comprises 12 residues. Trimming left V 7 bases short and J 8 bases short, with 14 bases between. In DNA, the CDR3 is TGTGCCAGCACCCCGGCCCAGGGAGGCTACACCTTC. Encoded protein: CASTPAQGGYTF.

This clonotype was recorded many times. V and J are TRBV10-3 and TRBJ1-5; D remains unclear. In germline, CDR1 is ENHRY, CDR2 SYGVKD. Trimming pared 6 bases from V and 5 bases from J, leaving 8 bases between. CDR3 length equals 12 residues. CDR3 nucleotides: TGTGCCATCAGCCCCGGTGATCAGCCCCAGCATTTT. Translated, it gives CAISPGDQPQHF.